This T cell receptor beta chain was captured by sequencing in a study of T cells in localized non-small cell lung cancer. Points from the study as a whole: Adjacent uninvolved lung had the highest clonality, suggesting focused antigen responses.

Clones were read by immunoSEQ multiplex PCR, and TCRdb kept only the in-frame ones, dropping some. The table has about 52,000 clones, around 81% seen once. This clone was seen only once. Its specificity is unknown. Germline V gives CDR1 SQVTM, CDR2 ANQGSEA. Trimming cost V 1 base and J 5 bases, with 2 bases left between them. The CDR3 is made up of 10 amino acids. The sequenced sample was PBMCs, obtained before any cancer treatment. The receptor comes from a woman aged 35 to 75 with stage II lung adenocarcinoma. The chain joins TRBV29-1 to TRBJ2-5; unclear D gene. CDR3 residues: CSVEVETQYF. CDR3 in DNA: TGCAGCGTTGAAGTGGAGACCCAGTACTTC.